The source of this TCR beta chain is a study of blood T cell repertoires in COVID-19. On the study more broadly: Italy, Spain and the United States were the sources of the convalescent and acute COVID-19 samples. From T cells, B-cell-depleted T cells, or PBMCs came the material, which was cDNA or gDNA.

This clone was counted between two and nine times. As originally analysed: Estimates of nucleated cell counts were drawn from the amplification of reference gene primers. Produced via immunoSEQ multiplex PCR; TCRdb's table is partial and in-frame only. The DNA gave D and trimming, while V, J and clone size come from that table. This repertoire shows under 130,000 clones, approximately 72% found once; its top ten account for 15% to 20%. The material sequenced was peripheral blood. The receptor comes from a woman in her 70s with acute or convalescent COVID-19.

CDR3 in DNA: TGTGCCAGCAGCTCCCCGGGAGCGCCGTACGAGCAGTACTTC. Its protein product is CASSSPGAPYEQYF. The chain has TRBV11-2 and TRBJ2-7, with a weak D call TRBD2 (6 bases). The germline V gene encodes CDR1 SGHAT and CDR2 FQNNGV. The V end lost 4 bases, the J end lost 4 bases, and 14 bases lay between the germline ends. This CDR3 is built from 14 residues.